This T cell receptor beta chain is drawn from a study of shared clonotypes between healthy human individuals. This table comes from immunoSEQ multiplex PCR, and its TCRdb copy is limited to in-frame clones, with some not included. Of fewer than 600,000 clones listed, 77% are singletons. CDR3 size: 15 residues. The V end lost 0 bases, the J end lost 2 bases, and 11 bases lay between the germline ends. Germline CDR1 reads MGHRA; CDR2 reads YSYEKL. Sequenced input: PBMCs. The chain employs TRBV4-1 and TRBJ2-7; D not resolved. The TCR comes from a woman between 40 and 55 years old in good health. Some clones in this sample may be carry-over from other donors' samples. CDR3 bases: TGCGCCAGCAGCCAAGAGGATTTTGGAACCTACGAGCAGTACTTC. It translates to CASSQEDFGTYEQYF.